These T cell receptor beta chains were read from a single sample in a study of T cells in Graves' hyperthyroidism and ophthalmopathy. MiXCR, applied by TCRdb to the multiplex PCR reads, yields one record per CDR3 protein. The sample consists of about 250,000 distinct CDR3 sequences, around 20% of them appearing once. Sequences were obtained from blood. The receptors derive from a man aged 30 to 39 with Graves' ophthalmopathy. The CDR3 runs from the conserved cysteine through the conserved F or W. The D gene is left open where the match is weak. Only part of the rows carry a size: once, few, many, or a class if the clone is expanded.

DNA: TGTGCCAGCAGCCCTTGGACTAGCGGGAATGAGCAGTTCTTC; CDR3: CASSPWTSGNEQFF; J: TRBJ2-1; size: few; D: TRBD2; V: TRBV7-9
DNA: TGTGCCAGCAGCCAAGAAGGTGGGACAGGGTTTAATTCACCCCTCCACTTT; CDR3: CASSQEGGTGFNSPLHF; J: TRBJ1-6; size: many; D: TRBD1; V: TRBV3-1
DNA: TGCAGTGCCCGACGGGGGGCATCTAATGAAAAACTGTTTTTT; CDR3: CSARRGASNEKLFF; J: TRBJ1-4; size: .; D: .; V: TRBV20-1
DNA: TGTGCCAGCAGCTTGCAGTCTTACGCGGGGAACACTGAAGCTTTCTTT; CDR3: CASSLQSYAGNTEAFF; J: TRBJ1-1; size: .; D: .; V: TRBV5-5
DNA: TGTGCCAGCAGTTTCTCTAGTCCTCCCACAGATACGCAGTATTTT; CDR3: CASSFSSPPTDTQYF; J: TRBJ2-3; size: many; D: .; V: TRBV11-2
DNA: TGTGCCAGCAGTTCAGGACAGGTTGGGACCTACGAGCAGTACTTC; CDR3: CASSSGQVGTYEQYF; J: TRBJ2-7; size: .; D: TRBD1; V: TRBV12-3/TRBV12-4
DNA: TGTGCCAGTAGTATGGGGGGCCTGCCCCAGCATTTT; CDR3: CASSMGGLPQHF; J: TRBJ1-5; size: .; D: .; V: TRBV19
DNA: TGCAGTGCTTTCGACAGGGGCCGGAACACTGAAGCTTTCTTT; CDR3: CSAFDRGRNTEAFF; J: TRBJ1-1; size: .; D: TRBD1; V: TRBV20-1
DNA: TGTGCCAGCACCTCGGGGGGGCCAGGGGCCAACGTCCTGACTTTC; CDR3: CASTSGGPGANVLTF; J: TRBJ2-6; size: many; D: TRBD2; V: TRBV28
DNA: TGTGCCAGCAGCCACGGAACAACCCGGGGTGAGACCCAGTACTTC; CDR3: CASSHGTTRGETQYF; J: TRBJ2-5; size: many; D: .; V: TRBV3-1
DNA: TGTGCCAGCAGCAGTACCGGGACAGTCTTATACGAGCAGTACTTC; CDR3: CASSSTGTVLYEQYF; J: TRBJ2-7; size: few; D: TRBD1; V: TRBV7-2
DNA: TGTGCCAGACGGGGGCCCACCGGGGAGCTGTTTTTT; CDR3: CARRGPTGELFF; J: TRBJ2-2; size: many; D: .; V: TRBV30
DNA: TGTGCCACCAGTGATTTGAACAGGGCCACAGATACGCAGTATTTT; CDR3: CATSDLNRATDTQYF; J: TRBJ2-3; size: few; D: .; V: TRBV24-1
DNA: TGTGCCAGCAGTTACGACGACAGGGGCGCCCAAGAGACCCAGTACTTC; CDR3: CASSYDDRGAQETQYF; J: TRBJ2-5; size: .; D: TRBD1; V: TRBV6-5
DNA: TGCAGTGCTAGAAGCGGAGCAGGGAATTCACCCCTCCACTTT; CDR3: CSARSGAGNSPLHF; J: TRBJ1-6; size: .; D: .; V: TRBV20-1
DNA: TGTGCCAGCAGCAAGGGGACAGGGGGAACAGATACGCAGTATTTT; CDR3: CASSKGTGGTDTQYF; J: TRBJ2-3; size: few; D: TRBD1; V: TRBV7-9
DNA: TGTGCCAGCAGTGAAATCTTCCGAAATTGGACCCCCGAGCAGTACTTC; CDR3: CASSEIFRNWTPEQYF; J: TRBJ2-7; size: .; D: .; V: TRBV6-1
DNA: TGTGCCAGCAGCGTAGGTGGGAGGGGTTACAATGAGCAGTTCTTC; CDR3: CASSVGGRGYNEQFF; J: TRBJ2-1; size: few; D: TRBD2; V: TRBV9
DNA: TGTGCCAGCAGCGGGGGGGCGGGAAATTACAATGAGCAGTTCTTC; CDR3: CASSGGAGNYNEQFF; J: TRBJ2-1; size: .; D: TRBD2; V: TRBV27
DNA: TGTGCATTACAGACAGGGGGCACTGAAGCTTTCTTT; CDR3: CALQTGGTEAFF; J: TRBJ1-1; size: many; D: TRBD1; V: TRBV30
DNA: TGTGCCAGCAGCTTATACAGGGAAAAAGGCGGGGAGCTGTTTTTT; CDR3: CASSLYREKGGELFF; J: TRBJ2-2; size: few; D: .; V: TRBV7-9
DNA: TGTGCCAGCAGCTTAACTAGCGGGAGACGGGAGACCCAGTACTTC; CDR3: CASSLTSGRRETQYF; J: TRBJ2-5; size: many; D: TRBD2; V: TRBV7-3
DNA: TGCGCCAGCAGCCAAGGAGGGGGTCAGCCCCAGCATTTT; CDR3: CASSQGGGQPQHF; J: TRBJ1-5; size: few; D: .; V: TRBV4-1
DNA: TGTGCCACCAGCAGAGAGGTTTTAGTCAATCAGCCCCAGCATTTT; CDR3: CATSREVLVNQPQHF; J: TRBJ1-5; size: .; D: .; V: TRBV15
DNA: TGTGCCAGCAGCCCCCCAGGGTCATATGGCTACACCTTC; CDR3: CASSPPGSYGYTF; J: TRBJ1-2; size: .; D: .; V: TRBV3-1
DNA: TGTGCCAGCAGCCGCGGACTAGCGGGAGTCAATGAGCAGTTCTTC; CDR3: CASSRGLAGVNEQFF; J: TRBJ2-1; size: few; D: TRBD2; V: TRBV3-1
DNA: TGTGCCACCAGCTTAGTTGGACACCGCACAGATACGCAGTATTTT; CDR3: CATSLVGHRTDTQYF; J: TRBJ2-3; size: .; D: .; V: TRBV7-8
DNA: TGTGCCAGCAGCTTAGTAGCCAGCGGGAGGATCGAGCAGTACTTC; CDR3: CASSLVASGRIEQYF; J: TRBJ2-7; size: few; D: TRBD2; V: TRBV7-8
DNA: TGTGCCAGGCAAGGGTCAGGCCTGAACACTGAAGCTTTCTTT; CDR3: CARQGSGLNTEAFF; J: TRBJ1-1; size: many; D: .; V: TRBV2
DNA: TGTGCCAGCAGCTTACTAGGGGTGGGTGAAGCTTTCTTT; CDR3: CASSLLGVGEAFF; J: TRBJ1-1; size: few; D: .; V: TRBV7-9
DNA: TGTGCCAGTGCTAAGACTAGCGGGAGAGGGAATGAGCAGTTCTTC; CDR3: CASAKTSGRGNEQFF; J: TRBJ2-1; size: .; D: TRBD2; V: TRBV19
DNA: TGTGCCAGCAGCCCCCCGCGGGGCTTCGGGGGCAATCAGCCCCAGCATTTT; CDR3: CASSPPRGFGGNQPQHF; J: TRBJ1-5; size: .; D: .; V: TRBV16